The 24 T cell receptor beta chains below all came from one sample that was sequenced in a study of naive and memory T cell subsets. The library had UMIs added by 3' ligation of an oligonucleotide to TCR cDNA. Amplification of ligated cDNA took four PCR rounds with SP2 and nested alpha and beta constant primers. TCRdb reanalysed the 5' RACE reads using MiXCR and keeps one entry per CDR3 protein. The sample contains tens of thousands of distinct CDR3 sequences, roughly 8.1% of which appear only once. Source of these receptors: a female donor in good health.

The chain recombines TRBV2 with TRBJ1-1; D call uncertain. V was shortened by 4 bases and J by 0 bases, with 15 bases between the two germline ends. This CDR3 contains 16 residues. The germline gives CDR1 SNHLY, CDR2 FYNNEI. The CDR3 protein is CASSGRNSNLNTEAFF. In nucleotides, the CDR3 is TGTGCCAGCAGTGGAAGGAACAGCAATTTGAACACTGAAGCTTTCTTT.

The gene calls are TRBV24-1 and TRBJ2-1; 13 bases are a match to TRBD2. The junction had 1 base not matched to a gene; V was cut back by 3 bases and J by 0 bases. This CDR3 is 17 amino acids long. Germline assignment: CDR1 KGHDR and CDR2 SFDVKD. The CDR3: CATSDRTSGSSYNEQFF. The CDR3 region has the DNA TGTGCCACCAGTGATCGGACTAGCGGGAGCTCCTACAATGAGCAGTTCTTC.

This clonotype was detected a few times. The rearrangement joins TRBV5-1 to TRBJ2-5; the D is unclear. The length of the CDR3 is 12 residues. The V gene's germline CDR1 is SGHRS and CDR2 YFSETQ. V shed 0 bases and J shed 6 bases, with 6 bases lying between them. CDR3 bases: TGCGCCAGCAGCTTGGCCGGCCAGACCCAGTACTTC. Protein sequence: CASSLAGQTQYF.

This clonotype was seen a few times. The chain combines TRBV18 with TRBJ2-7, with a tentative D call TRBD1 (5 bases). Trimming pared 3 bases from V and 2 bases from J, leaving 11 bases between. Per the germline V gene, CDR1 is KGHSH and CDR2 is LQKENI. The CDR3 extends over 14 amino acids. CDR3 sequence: CASSPRQKTYEQYF. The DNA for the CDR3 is TGTGCCAGCTCACCTCGACAGAAAACCTACGAGCAGTACTTC. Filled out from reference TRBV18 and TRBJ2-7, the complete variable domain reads NAGVMQNPRHLVRRRGQEARLRCSPMKGHSHVYWYRQLPEEGLKFMVYLQKENIIDESGMPKERFSAEFPKEGPSILRIQQVVRGDSAAYFCASSPRQKTYEQYFGPGTRLTVT.

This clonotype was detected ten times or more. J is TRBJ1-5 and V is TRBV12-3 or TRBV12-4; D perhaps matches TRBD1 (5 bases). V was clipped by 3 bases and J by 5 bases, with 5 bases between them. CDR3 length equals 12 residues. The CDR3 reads CASSLGDQPQHF. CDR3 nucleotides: TGTGCCAGCAGTTTGGGGGATCAGCCCCAGCATTTT.

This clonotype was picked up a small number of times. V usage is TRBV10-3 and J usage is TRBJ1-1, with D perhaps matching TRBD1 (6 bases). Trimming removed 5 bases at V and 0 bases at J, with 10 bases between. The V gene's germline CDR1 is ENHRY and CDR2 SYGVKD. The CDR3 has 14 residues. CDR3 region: CAISSTGMNTEAFF. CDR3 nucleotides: TGTGCCATCAGTAGTACAGGGATGAACACTGAAGCTTTCTTT.

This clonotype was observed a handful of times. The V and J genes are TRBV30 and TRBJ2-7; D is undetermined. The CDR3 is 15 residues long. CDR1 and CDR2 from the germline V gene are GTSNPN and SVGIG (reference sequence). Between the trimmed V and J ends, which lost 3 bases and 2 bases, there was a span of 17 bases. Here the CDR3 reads CAWRLSSFRPYEQYF. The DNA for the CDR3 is TGTGCCTGGAGGTTGTCCAGCTTTCGGCCCTACGAGCAGTACTTC.

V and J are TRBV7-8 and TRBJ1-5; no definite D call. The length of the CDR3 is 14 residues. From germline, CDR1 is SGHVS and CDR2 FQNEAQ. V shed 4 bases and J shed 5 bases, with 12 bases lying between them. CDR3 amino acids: CASSSGTVDQPQHF. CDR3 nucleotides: TGTGCCAGCAGCTCAGGTACAGTGGATCAGCCCCAGCATTTT.

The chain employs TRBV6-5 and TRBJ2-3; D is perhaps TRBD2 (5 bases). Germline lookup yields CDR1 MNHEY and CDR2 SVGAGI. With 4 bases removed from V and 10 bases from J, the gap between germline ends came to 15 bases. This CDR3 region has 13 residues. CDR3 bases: TGTGCCAGCAGTTTCGGGGAGAAGGCGGCGCAGTATTTT. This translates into CASSFGEKAAQYF.

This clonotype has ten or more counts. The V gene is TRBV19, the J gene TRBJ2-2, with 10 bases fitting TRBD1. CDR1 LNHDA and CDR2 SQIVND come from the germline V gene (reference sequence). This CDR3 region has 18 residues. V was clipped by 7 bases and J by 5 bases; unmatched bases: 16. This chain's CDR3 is CASISTPGDRGRTGELFF. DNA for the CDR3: TGTGCCAGTATTTCAACCCCGGGGGACAGGGGTAGGACCGGGGAGCTGTTTTTT.

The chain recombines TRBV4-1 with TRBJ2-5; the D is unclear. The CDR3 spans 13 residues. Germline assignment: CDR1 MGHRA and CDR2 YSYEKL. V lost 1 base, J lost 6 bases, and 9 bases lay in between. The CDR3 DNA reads TGCGCCAGCAGCCAAGGTACCACCAAGACCCAGTACTTC. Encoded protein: CASSQGTTKTQYF.

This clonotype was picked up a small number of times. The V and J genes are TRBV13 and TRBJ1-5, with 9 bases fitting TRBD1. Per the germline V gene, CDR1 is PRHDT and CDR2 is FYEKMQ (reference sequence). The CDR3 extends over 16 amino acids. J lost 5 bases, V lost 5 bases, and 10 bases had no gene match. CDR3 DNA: TGTGCCAGCAGCATGGCCACAGGGGGCTCGGATCAGCCCCAGCATTTT. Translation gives CASSMATGGSDQPQHF.

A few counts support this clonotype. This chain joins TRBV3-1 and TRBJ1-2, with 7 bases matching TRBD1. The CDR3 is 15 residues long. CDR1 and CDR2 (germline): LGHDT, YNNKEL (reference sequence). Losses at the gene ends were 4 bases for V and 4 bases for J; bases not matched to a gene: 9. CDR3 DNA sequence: TGTGCCAGCAGCCGCGGGACAGAAGGAAGCTATGGCTACACCTTC. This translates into CASSRGTEGSYGYTF.

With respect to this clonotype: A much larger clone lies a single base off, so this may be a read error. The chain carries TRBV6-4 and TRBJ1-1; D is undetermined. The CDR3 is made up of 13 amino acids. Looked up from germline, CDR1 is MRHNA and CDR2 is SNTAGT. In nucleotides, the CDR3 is TGTGCCAGCAGCTCCACGGGCTACACTGTAGCTTTCTTT. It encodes CASSSTGYTVAFF.

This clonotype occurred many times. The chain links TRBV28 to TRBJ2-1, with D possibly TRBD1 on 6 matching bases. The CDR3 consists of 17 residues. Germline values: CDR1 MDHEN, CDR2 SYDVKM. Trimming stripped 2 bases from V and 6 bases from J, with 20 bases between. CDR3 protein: CASSLIYREYLGNEQFF. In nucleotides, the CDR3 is TGTGCCAGCAGTTTAATTTACAGGGAGTATTTGGGCAATGAGCAGTTCTTC.

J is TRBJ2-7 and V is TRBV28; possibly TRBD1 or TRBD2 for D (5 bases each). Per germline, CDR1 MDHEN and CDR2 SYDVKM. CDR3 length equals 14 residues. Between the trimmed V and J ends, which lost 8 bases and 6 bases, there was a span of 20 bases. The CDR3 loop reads CASGPSGFEGEQYF. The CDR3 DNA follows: TGTGCCAGCGGACCCTCAGGGTTTGAGGGCGAGCAGTACTTC.

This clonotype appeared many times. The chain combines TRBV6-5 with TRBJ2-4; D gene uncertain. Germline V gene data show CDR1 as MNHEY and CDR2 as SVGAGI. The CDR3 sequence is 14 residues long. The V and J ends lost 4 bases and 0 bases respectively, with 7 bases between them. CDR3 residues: CASSSILAKNIQYF. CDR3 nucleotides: TGTGCCAGCAGTTCTATCCTAGCCAAAAACATTCAGTACTTC.

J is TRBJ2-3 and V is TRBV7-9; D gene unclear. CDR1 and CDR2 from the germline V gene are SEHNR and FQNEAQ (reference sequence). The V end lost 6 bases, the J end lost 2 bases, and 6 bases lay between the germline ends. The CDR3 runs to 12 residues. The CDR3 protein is CASSYLTDTQYF. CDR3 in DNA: TGTGCCAGCAGTTATCTCACAGATACGCAGTATTTT.

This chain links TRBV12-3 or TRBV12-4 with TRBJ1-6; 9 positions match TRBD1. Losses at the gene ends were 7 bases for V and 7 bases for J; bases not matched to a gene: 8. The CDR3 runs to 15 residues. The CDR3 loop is CASTVSGTGNSPLHF. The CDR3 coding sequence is TGTGCCAGCACAGTTTCCGGGACAGGGAATTCACCCCTCCACTTT.

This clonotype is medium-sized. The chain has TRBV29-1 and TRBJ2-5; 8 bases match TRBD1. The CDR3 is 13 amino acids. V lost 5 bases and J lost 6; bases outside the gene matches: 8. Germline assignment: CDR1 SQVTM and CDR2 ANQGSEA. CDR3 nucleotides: TGCAGCGTTCAACGGACAGGGCCAAAGACCCAGTACTTC. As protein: CSVQRTGPKTQYF.

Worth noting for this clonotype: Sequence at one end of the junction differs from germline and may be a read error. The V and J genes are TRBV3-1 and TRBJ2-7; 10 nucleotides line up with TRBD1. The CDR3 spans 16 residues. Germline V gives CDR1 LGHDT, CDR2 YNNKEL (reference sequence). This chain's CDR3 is CASRQGPGQGSYEQYF. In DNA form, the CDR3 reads TGTGCCAGCAGACAAGGCCCGGGACAGGGGTCCTACGAGCAGTACTTC.

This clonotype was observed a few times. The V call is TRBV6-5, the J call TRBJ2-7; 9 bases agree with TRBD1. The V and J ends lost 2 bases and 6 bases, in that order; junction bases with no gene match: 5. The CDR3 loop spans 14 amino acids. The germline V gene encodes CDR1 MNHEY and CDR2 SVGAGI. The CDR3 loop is CASSYTGTGREQYF. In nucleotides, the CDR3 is TGTGCCAGCAGTTACACCGGGACAGGGCGCGAGCAGTACTTC.

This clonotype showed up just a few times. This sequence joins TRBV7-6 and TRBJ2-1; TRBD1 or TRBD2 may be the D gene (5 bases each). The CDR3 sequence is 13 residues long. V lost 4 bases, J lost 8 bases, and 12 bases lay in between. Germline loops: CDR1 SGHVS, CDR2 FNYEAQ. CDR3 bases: TGTGCCAGCAGCTCGAGGGGACGAGATGAGCAGTTCTTC. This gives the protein CASSSRGRDEQFF.

The CDR3 reads CASSPSFSSYNEQFF. CDR3 nucleotide sequence: TGTGCCAGCAGCCCTTCGTTTAGCTCCTACAATGAGCAGTTCTTC. J is TRBJ2-1 and V is TRBV13; D not resolved. Between the trimmed V and J ends, which lost 5 bases and 0 bases, there was a span of 11 bases. CDR1 is PRHDT, CDR2 FYEKMQ, per germline (reference sequence). This CDR3 comprises 15 residues.